This T cell receptor (beta chain) was sequenced in a study of T-cell reconstitution after alpha-beta-depleted transplantation in children. This clonotype has just one count. The antigen is unknown. Trimming removed 2 bases from V and 7 bases from J, with 12 bases in between. This CDR3 contains 14 residues. Germline V gene lookup returns CDR1 MNHNS and CDR2 SASEGT. The library targeted TCRbeta and was prepared with unique molecular identifiers. TCRdb reprocessed the PCR reads with MiXCR, giving one entry per CDR3 protein. This repertoire shows some 100,000 distinct CDR3 sequences, 23% found once; its top ten account for 20% to 25%. Findings and limits, study-wide: By about two months after transplant, alpha-beta T cells reportedly arose from several hundred graft clones that had expanded. Among T cells one year after transplant, newly produced cells accounted for most counts and diversity. Surviving thymic progenitors and recipient T cells were the source of high TCRbeta diversity at day 60 in some patients.

This material consisted of PBMCs, taken before TCRalphabeta/CD19-depleted stem cell transplant. The gene calls are TRBV6-1 and TRBJ2-1; D is perhaps TRBD1 (5 bases). This TCR came from a boy aged 2-15 years with acute lymphoblastic leukemia, due to receive a stem cell transplant. CDR3 sequence: CASSEWAGPNEQFF. CDR3 DNA: TGTGCCAGCAGTGAATGGGCAGGGCCGAATGAGCAGTTCTTC.